Listed below are T cell receptor beta chains from one sample, sequenced in a study of cytomegalovirus exposure and HLA in healthy donors. Generated by immunoSEQ multiplex PCR, the TCRdb table keeps only in-frame clones and is missing some. Its table lists around 100,000 clones. Sample: PBMCs. All receptors come from a man between 40 and 49 years old in good health and CMV-seronegative. The CDR3 runs from the conserved cysteine through the conserved F or W. Fields, in order: J gene, V gene, D gene, CDR3 DNA, CDR3 protein. D genes are given only for firm matches.

TRBJ1-4,TRBV19,TRBD1,TGTGCCAGTAGCGTGAATTCCGGGACAGCCAATGAAAAACTGTTTTTT,CASSVNSGTANEKLFF
TRBJ1-6,TRBV10-3,TRBD1,TGTGCCACCCAAGACGGTGGGACAGGGCAAAATTCACCCCTCCACTTT,CATQDGGTGQNSPLHF
TRBJ1-1,TRBV5-6,.,TGTGCCAGCAGCTATGGGCTCGACACTGAAGCTTTCTTT,CASSYGLDTEAFF
TRBJ1-5,TRBV19,.,TGTGCCAGTAAAGAGCTTAGCAATCAGCCCCAGCATTTT,CASKELSNQPQHF
TRBJ2-1,TRBV11-3,.,TGTGCCAGCAGCTTAGATGTGTCTGTCAATGAGCAGTTCTTC,CASSLDVSVNEQFF
TRBJ1-1,TRBV30,.,TGTGCCTGGAGTGTACTGTCGTCCACTGAAGCTTTCTTT,CAWSVLSSTEAFF
TRBJ2-7,TRBV28,.,TGTGCCACCCGTAGCGGAACCTACGAGCAGTACTTC,CATRSGTYEQYF
TRBJ1-2,TRBV6-5,.,TGTGCCAGCAGTTACTCGGAGGGTTCTGGCTACACCTTC,CASSYSEGSGYTF
TRBJ1-1,TRBV6-5,.,TGTGCCAGCAGTTACTCGTCAGGGTTGAACACTGAAGCTTTCTTT,CASSYSSGLNTEAFF
TRBJ2-1,TRBV6-5,TRBD1,TGTGCCAGCAGTACAGGGGGTTTAAGAAGCAATGAGCAGTTCTTC,CASSTGGLRSNEQFF
TRBJ1-2,TRBV7-9,.,TGTGCCAGCAGCTTAAGGGGGTATGGCTGCACCTTC,CASSLRGYGCTF
TRBJ2-5,TRBV5-5,TRBD2,TGTGCCAGCAGCTTGGGACTAGCGTCAAATCAAGAGACCCAGTACTTC,CASSLGLASNQETQYF
TRBJ2-4,TRBV7-8,.,TGTGCCAGCAGCTTAGGTAGGGGTCCTGGCATTCAGTACTTC,CASSLGRGPGIQYF
TRBJ1-1,TRBV18,.,TGTGCCAGCTCACCCGTGCCGGGCACTGAAGCTTTCTTT,CASSPVPGTEAFF
TRBJ2-2,TRBV11-2,.,TGTGCCAGCAGTACTACAGGGTACGGGGAGCTGTTTTTT,CASSTTGYGELFF
TRBJ2-1,TRBV5-1,TRBD2,TGCGCCAGCAGCTCCGCCGGGGGGAGGAGGGATCCCTACAATGAGCAGTTCTTC,CASSSAGGRRDPYNEQFF
TRBJ2-5,TRBV9,TRBD2,TGTGCCAGCAGCCCCAGGGCTAGCGGGACTACAGAGACCCAGTACTTC,CASSPRASGTTETQYF
TRBJ2-2,TRBV7-9,.,TGTGCCAGCAGATTGGACGGGGACGGGGAGCTGTTTTTT,CASRLDGDGELFF
TRBJ2-3,TRBV5-1,.,TGCGCCAGCAGCCCAAGTTTGAGAGGGCCTAGCACAGATACGCAGTATTTT,CASSPSLRGPSTDTQYF
TRBJ2-5,TRBV13,TRBD2,TGTGCCAGCAGCTTAGAAGCTAGCGGGGAAGAGACCCAGTACTTC,CASSLEASGEETQYF
TRBJ2-2,TRBV7-6,TRBD2,TGTGCCAGCAGCTCGCTAGCGGGAAACACCGGGGAGCTGTTTTTT,CASSSLAGNTGELFF
TRBJ2-7,TRBV11-2,TRBD2,TGTGCCAGCAGCTTCGGGGGGGCGGCCGCCTACGAGCAGTACTTC,CASSFGGAAAYEQYF
TRBJ1-5,TRBV18,TRBD1,TGTGCCAGCTCACCCGCACAGGGGGGGCGGAATCAGCCCCAGCATTTT,CASSPAQGGRNQPQHF
TRBJ2-1,TRBV7-2,TRBD2,TGTGCCAGCAGCTTAGCACCAGCGGGAGGTAACAATGAGCAGTTCTTC,CASSLAPAGGNNEQFF
TRBJ2-3,TRBV5-8,TRBD2,TGTGCCAGCAGTCCCGGGGGGGTCAATCAGTATTTT,CASSPGGVNQYF
TRBJ2-1,TRBV6-6,TRBD2,TGTGCCAGCCTTTGGGCTAGCGGTGGGAATGAGCAGTTCTTC,CASLWASGGNEQFF
TRBJ1-2,TRBV29-1,TRBD1,TGCAGCGTGGAAGCGAACCAGGGGACAGGGGGAGGCTACACCTTC,CSVEANQGTGGGYTF
TRBJ1-1,TRBV5-1,.,TGCGCCAGCAGCGTGCGTGAGAACACTGAAGCTTTCTTT,CASSVRENTEAFF